This T cell receptor beta chain was captured in a study of identical twins. TCRdb itself ran the 5' RACE reads through MiXCR, one entry per CDR3 protein. The sample has about 900,000 distinct CDR3 sequences, roughly 12% seen once. The same data also contributed to another study, on yellow fever vaccine responses in identical twins.

The origin of this receptor is a woman aged 18-29 years in good health. Source material: PBMCs.

The chain's CDR3 is CASSLAGPGQRYNEQFF. CDR3 sequence (DNA): TGCGCCAGCAGCTTGGCCGGACCGGGACAGCGCTACAATGAGCAGTTCTTC. The gene calls are TRBV5-1 and TRBJ2-1; 7 nucleotides match TRBD1. Germline assignment: CDR1 SGHRS and CDR2 YFSETQ. Unmatched junction bases numbered 9, after V lost 0 bases and J lost 3 bases. The CDR3 extends over 17 amino acids.